This T cell receptor (beta chain) comes out of a study of OX40 agonist ivuxolimab in advanced cancers. Study-wide background: Each patient was given ivuxolimab into a vein every 2 weeks, at 0.01 to 10 mg/kg.

This CDR3 has 11 residues. The germline V and J ends were trimmed by 5 bases and 7 bases, with 7 bases remaining between them. Per germline, CDR1 LGHNT and CDR2 FRNRAP. Profiling relied on immunoSEQ multiplex PCR, and the TCRdb table lists in-frame clones only, not all of them. Among 65,000 to 80,000 clones listed, more than 70% were seen once. Worth noting for this clone: What it recognizes is unknown.

Study results and caveats: Among the least clonally expanded were partial responders at 0.1-3.0 mg/kg. Within 6 weeks, CD4+ and CD8+ blood T cells expanded clonally at 0.1 to 3.0 mg/kg. Nonresponders, in some cases, also had low normalized T-cell clonal expansion.

The chain combines TRBV12-5 with TRBJ2-3; D gene unclear. This specimen was CD4+ or CD8+ T cells sorted from blood, taken in a trial of the OX40 agonist ivuxolimab. This sequence was found in an adult with an advanced solid tumor such as melanoma, head and neck, liver or kidney cancer. CDR3 in DNA: TGTGCTAGTGGTCTCAGAAATACGCAGTATTTT. Amino acid sequence: CASGLRNTQYF.